The clone carrying this T cell receptor (beta chain) was counted between two and nine times. Trimming shortened V by 1 base and J by 2 bases, and 12 bases separated the two germline ends. Germline V CDR1 and CDR2: SQVTM, ANQGSEA. The CDR3 is 15 residues long. This sample was taken from a study of T-cell memory formation after mild COVID-19. A single record per CDR3 protein comes from TCRdb applying MiXCR to the 5' RACE reads. The sample has 470,000 or so distinct CDR3 sequences, roughly 25% seen once; the top ten hold under 15%. This sequence joins TRBV29-1 and TRBJ1-3, with a weak D call TRBD1 (5 bases). Input material: PBMCs or a T cell subset sorted from them (not recorded which). The sequence was obtained from an adult woman who had mild COVID-19 (a few samples of this study predate the infection). Cell type and time point are not known. CDR3 DNA: TGCAGCGTTGAAGCTGGGGCAGGGACTGGAAACACCATATATTTT. The encoded protein is CSVEAGAGTGNTIYF.